This T cell receptor (beta chain) derives from a study of T-cell reconstitution after alpha-beta-depleted transplantation in children. The library targeted TCRbeta and was prepared with unique molecular identifiers. In TCRdb, the PCR reads were re-called with MiXCR into one record per CDR3 protein. The data show 450,000 to 600,000 distinct CDR3 sequences, with over 10% seen just once and over 2% held by the top ten. CDR1 and CDR2 from the germline V gene are LGHNA and YSLEER. With 1 base removed from V and 2 bases from J, the gap between germline ends came to 12 bases. The CDR3 is 15 residues long. This clonotype was sampled from a male patient between 5 and 17 years old who had a stem cell transplant for acute myeloid leukemia, so the T cells may come from the graft donor. The sequencing used PBMCs, mostly from graft donor cells, collected 360 days after TCRalphabeta/CD19-depleted stem cell transplant. The rearrangement uses TRBV4-3 and TRBJ2-7, with D uncertain. In nucleotides, the CDR3 is TGCGCCAGCAGCCAAGGGGCCCACCTCCCCTACGAGCAGTACTTC. Encoded protein: CASSQGAHLPYEQYF.